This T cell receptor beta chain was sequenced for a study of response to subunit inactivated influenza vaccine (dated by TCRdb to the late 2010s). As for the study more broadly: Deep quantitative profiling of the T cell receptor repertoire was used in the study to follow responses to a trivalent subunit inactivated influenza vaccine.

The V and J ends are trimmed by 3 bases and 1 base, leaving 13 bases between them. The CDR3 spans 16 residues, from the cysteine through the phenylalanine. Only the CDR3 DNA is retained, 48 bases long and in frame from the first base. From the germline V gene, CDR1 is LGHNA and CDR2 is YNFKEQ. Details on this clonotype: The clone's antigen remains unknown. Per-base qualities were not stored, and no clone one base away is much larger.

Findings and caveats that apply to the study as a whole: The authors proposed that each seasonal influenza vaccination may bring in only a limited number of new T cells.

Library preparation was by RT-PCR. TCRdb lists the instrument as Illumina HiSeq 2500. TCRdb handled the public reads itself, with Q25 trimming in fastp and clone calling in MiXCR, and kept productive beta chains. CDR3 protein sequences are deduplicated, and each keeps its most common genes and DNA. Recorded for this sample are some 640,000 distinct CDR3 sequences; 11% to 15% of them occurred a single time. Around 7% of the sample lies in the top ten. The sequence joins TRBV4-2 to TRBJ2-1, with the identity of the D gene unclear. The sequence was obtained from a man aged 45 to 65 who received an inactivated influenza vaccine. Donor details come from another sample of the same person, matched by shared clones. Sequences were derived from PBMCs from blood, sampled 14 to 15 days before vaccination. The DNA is TGTGCCAGCAGCCAGACGGATGGTTTTTCCTACAATGAGCAGTTCTTC. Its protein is CASSQTDGFSYNEQFF.